The clone carrying this T cell receptor (beta chain) has only a few counts. The antigen is not known. Every bit of the isolated RNA underwent reverse transcription, so sequencing read expressed TCRB transcripts. The protocol was immunoSEQ multiplex PCR, while the TCRdb copy is restricted to in-frame clones and leaves out a portion. The repertoire holds more than 150,000 clones, with 7% to 10% as singletons. This specimen belongs to a study of beta chain features in type 1 diabetes. Whole-study results and caveats: Type 1 diabetes patients had moderately but significantly shorter TCRB CDR3s in all four CD4+ subsets.

Germline CDR1 SGHTA, CDR2 FQGNSA. Trimming at V came to 2 bases and at J to 1 base, leaving 4 bases not matched to a gene. This CDR3 has 15 residues. The chain combines TRBV7-2 with TRBJ2-5; 7 bases fit TRBD1. The source of this sequence is a woman in her late teens or twenties in good health. The source material was central memory CD4+ T cells from blood. This CDR3 reads CASSLTRDSQETQYF. CDR3 in DNA: TGTGCCAGCAGCTTAACACGGGACAGCCAAGAGACCCAGTACTTC.